Shown below are 14 T cell receptor beta chains from a single sample sequenced in a study of T cells in women clearing cervical HPV infection. Here immunoSEQ multiplex PCR was the method, and the copy in TCRdb shows in-frame clones only, minus some. The sample includes about 44,000 clones. The sample consisted of blood buffy coat. The receptor source for this set is a woman between 18 and 70 years old with a cervical HPV16 infection that either progressed to CIN3+ or cleared (not recorded which).

As regards this clone: The read ends 3 residues early relative to the CDR3; the germline J gene fills the gap. V and J are TRBV20-1 and TRBJ1-5, with TRBD1 as a possible D gene (6 bases). Germline CDR1 reads DFQATT; CDR2 reads SNEGSKA (reference sequence). V was trimmed by 0 bases and J by 1 base, leaving 7 bases between them. This CDR3 region has 14 residues. Incomplete CDR3 DNA: TGCAGTGCTAGAGAGGGGGCAAGCAATCAGCCC. It translates to CSAREGASNQP. The full CDR3 reads CSAREGASNQPQHF.

In regard to this clone: Read data end 3 residues before the CDR3 end; the end is taken from the germline J gene. The V gene is TRBV6-2 or TRBV6-3, the J gene TRBJ1-4; the D gene is possibly TRBD1 (5 bases). V lost 7 bases and J lost 3, with 15 bases in between. Per germline, CDR1 MNHEY and CDR2 SVGEGT. This CDR3 contains 15 residues. CDR3 sequence: CASNSFDSPNEKLFF. The sequenced CDR3 bases are TGTGCCAGCAATTCCTTCGACAGCCCTAATGAAAAA.

In the case of this clone: The sequence runs out 3 residues before the end of the CDR3; the remainder is reconstructed from the germline J gene. The V gene is TRBV7-3, the J gene TRBJ2-5; D unclear. The germline CDR1 and CDR2 sequences are SGHTA and FQGTGA. This CDR3 region has 15 residues. Trimming took 0 bases from V and 4 from J, leaving 12 bases between them. CDR3 bases read: TGTGCCAGCAGCTTAACCCCCTCCCCCGGAGAGACC. Translated: CASSLTPSPGET. The entire CDR3 reads CASSLTPSPGETQYF.

CDR3 DNA, as far as it was read: TGTGCCAGCAGCCCTACTAACGCGGGAGTGGATACG. This sequence encodes CASSPTNAGVDT. The whole CDR3 reads CASSPTNAGVDTQYF. V usage is TRBV7-9 and J usage is TRBJ2-3; TRBD2 aligns across 7 bases. The sequenced fragment ends 3 residues before the CDR3 boundary, so the rest is inferred from the germline J gene. V was clipped by 5 bases and J by 6 bases; unmatched bases: 11. This CDR3 has 15 residues. The germline V gene has CDR1 SEHNR and CDR2 FQNEAQ (reference sequence).

Details on this clone: The CDR3 end falls 3 residues outside the read, so it is completed with the germline J gene. The V gene is TRBV11-1, the J gene TRBJ2-7; 9 bases fit TRBD1. The CDR3 spans 15 residues. Germline V lookup: CDR1 SGHAT, CDR2 FQDESV (reference sequence). The J segment lost 5 bases and the V segment lost 2 bases, leaving 7 bases of the junction unmatched. Here the CDR3 reads CASSLSAGQGNEQYF. CDR3 DNA (partial): TGTGCCAGCAGCTTATCCGCGGGACAGGGAAACGAG.

Remarks on this clone: The read ends 3 residues before the CDR3 terminus; that terminus is restored from the germline J gene. The V and J genes are TRBV11-2 and TRBJ1-2; TRBD1 might be the D (5 bases). The germline gives CDR1 SGHAT, CDR2 FQNNGV. The CDR3 has 14 amino acids. The CDR3: CASLGTSWPYDYTF. The CDR3 DNA, read in part, is TGTGCCAGCCTAGGGACTAGCTGGCCCTACGAC.

With respect to this clone: The CDR3 is cut off 3 residues early in the read; its end comes from the germline J gene. The chain employs TRBV5-1 and TRBJ2-2; 7 nucleotides match TRBD2. Looked up from germline, CDR1 is SGHRS and CDR2 is YFSETQ. The CDR3 is 17 amino acids. The junction had 17 bases not matched to a gene; V was cut back by 5 bases and J by 7 bases. CDR3 DNA (partial): TGCGCCAGCAGTTCCAGCGGGACTCCTTTGGGGGTCGGGGAG. Translated, it gives CASSSSGTPLGVGE. The whole CDR3 reads CASSSSGTPLGVGELFF.

In regard to this clone: The read terminates 3 residues ahead of where the CDR3 ends, so the germline J gene completes it. V is TRBV4-1 and J is TRBJ2-7; no reliable D call. Trimming removed 4 bases at V and 0 bases at J, with 13 bases between. The germline gives CDR1 MGHRA, CDR2 YSYEKL. This CDR3 is built from 15 residues. The covered CDR3 bases are TGCGCCAGCAGCCTAGCTGACTGGAGCTCCTACGAG. Protein product: CASSLADWSSYE. From start to end, the CDR3 is CASSLADWSSYEQYF.

The CDR3 loop reads CSASPDRGGSDEQFF. Incomplete CDR3 DNA: TGCAGTGCTAGCCCCGACAGGGGAGGGTCGGATGAG. The chain employs TRBV20-1 and TRBJ2-1; D is possibly TRBD1 (8 bases). Read data end 3 residues before the CDR3 end; the end is taken from the germline J gene. Germline V gene sequence: CDR1 DFQATT, CDR2 SNEGSKA (reference sequence). Trimming shortened V by 3 bases and J by 8 bases, and 20 bases separated the two germline ends. This CDR3 region has 15 residues.

About this clone itself: From the germline J gene comes the end of the CDR3, since the read stops 3 residues before it. The chain combines TRBV19 with TRBJ2-5, with D perhaps matching TRBD1 (6 bases). This CDR3 has 14 amino acids. Germline V gene sequence: CDR1 LNHDA, CDR2 SQIVND (reference sequence). V lost 3 bases and J lost 2, with 10 bases in between. CDR3 amino acids: CASSIQGNQETQYF. The CDR3 bases that were read are TGTGCCAGTAGTATCCAGGGGAATCAAGAGACC.

Of note for this clone: The read halts 3 residues ahead of the CDR3 end, with the missing end drawn from the germline J gene. The chain uses TRBV2 and TRBJ2-5; D remains ambiguous. The germline CDR1 and CDR2 sequences are SNHLY and FYNNEI. Trimming left V 4 bases short and J 2 bases short, with 8 bases between. The CDR3 loop spans 13 amino acids. CDR3 DNA (partial): TGTGCCAGCAGTGGGGCCAGGCAAGAGACC. Translated, it gives CASSGARQET. The complete CDR3 reads CASSGARQETQYF.

Incomplete CDR3 DNA: TGTGCCAGCAGTGAAGGGTCGGGCGGGAGGTTAGATACG. Translation gives CASSEGSGGRLDT. The whole CDR3 sequence is CASSEGSGGRLDTQYF. The chain has TRBV6-1 and TRBJ2-3, with 8 positions matching TRBD2. The read stops 3 residues short of the end of the CDR3; the missing end is completed from the germline J gene. The V and J ends lost 1 base and 5 bases, in that order; junction bases with no gene match: 8. Per germline, CDR1 MNHNS and CDR2 SASEGT. The CDR3 has 16 amino acids.

The sequenced CDR3 bases are TGCAGTGCTAGAGATGATCGAATCCTAGCCTACGAG. Its protein product is CSARDDRILAYE. The whole CDR3 region reads CSARDDRILAYEQYF. The V and J genes are TRBV20-1 and TRBJ2-7, with D uncertain. Read sequence stops 3 residues before the CDR3 end, and the germline J gene provides the missing end. The CDR3 contains 15 residues. Germline-derived CDR1 and CDR2 are DFQATT and SNEGSKA (reference sequence). Trimming pared 0 bases from V and 2 bases from J, leaving 14 bases between.

Notes on this clone: The missing CDR3 end, 3 residues past where the read stops, is filled in from the germline J gene. The V call is TRBV5-1, the J call TRBJ2-5; weak D call: TRBD1 (5 bases). Germline V gene lookup returns CDR1 SGHRS and CDR2 YFSETQ. The CDR3 is made up of 15 amino acids. Trimming stripped 0 bases from V and 5 bases from J, with 14 bases between. This chain's CDR3 is CASSLVQGGSETQYF. CDR3 DNA (partial): TGCGCCAGCAGCTTGGTGCAGGGCGGTAGCGAGACC.